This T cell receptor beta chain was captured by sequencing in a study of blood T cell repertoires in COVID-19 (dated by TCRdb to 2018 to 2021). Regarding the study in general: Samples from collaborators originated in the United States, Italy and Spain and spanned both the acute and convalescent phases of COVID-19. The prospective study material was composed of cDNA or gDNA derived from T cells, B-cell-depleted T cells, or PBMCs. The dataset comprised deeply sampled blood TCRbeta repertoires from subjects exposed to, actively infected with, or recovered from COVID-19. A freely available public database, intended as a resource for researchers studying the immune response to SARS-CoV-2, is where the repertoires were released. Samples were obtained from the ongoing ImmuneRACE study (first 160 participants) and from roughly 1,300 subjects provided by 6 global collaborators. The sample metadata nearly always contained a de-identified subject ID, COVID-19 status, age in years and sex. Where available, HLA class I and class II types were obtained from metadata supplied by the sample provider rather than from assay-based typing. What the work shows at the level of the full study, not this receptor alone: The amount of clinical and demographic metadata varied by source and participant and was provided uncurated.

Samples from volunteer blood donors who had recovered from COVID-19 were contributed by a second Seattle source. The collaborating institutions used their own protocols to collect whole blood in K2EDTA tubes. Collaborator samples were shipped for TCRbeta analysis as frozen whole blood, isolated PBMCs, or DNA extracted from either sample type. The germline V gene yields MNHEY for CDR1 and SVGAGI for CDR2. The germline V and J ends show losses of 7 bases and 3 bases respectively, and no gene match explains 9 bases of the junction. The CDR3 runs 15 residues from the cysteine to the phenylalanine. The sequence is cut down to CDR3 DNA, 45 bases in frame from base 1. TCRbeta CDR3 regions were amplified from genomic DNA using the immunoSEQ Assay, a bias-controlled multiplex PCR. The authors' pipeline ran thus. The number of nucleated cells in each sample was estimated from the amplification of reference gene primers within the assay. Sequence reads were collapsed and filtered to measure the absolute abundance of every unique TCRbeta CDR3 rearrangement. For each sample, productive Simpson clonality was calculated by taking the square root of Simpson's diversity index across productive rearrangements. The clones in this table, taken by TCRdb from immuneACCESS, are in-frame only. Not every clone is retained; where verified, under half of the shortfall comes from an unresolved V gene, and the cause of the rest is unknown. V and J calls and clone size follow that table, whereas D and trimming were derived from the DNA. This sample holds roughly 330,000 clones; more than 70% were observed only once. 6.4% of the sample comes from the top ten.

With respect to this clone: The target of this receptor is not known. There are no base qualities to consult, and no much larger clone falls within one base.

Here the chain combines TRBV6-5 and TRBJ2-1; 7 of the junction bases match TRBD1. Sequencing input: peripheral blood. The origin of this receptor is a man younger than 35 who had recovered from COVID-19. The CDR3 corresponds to CASIIGQAIYNEQFF. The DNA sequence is TGTGCCAGCATTATCGGACAGGCGATCTACAATGAGCAGTTCTTC.